These 11 T cell receptor beta chains came from one sample sequenced in a study of cytomegalovirus exposure and HLA in healthy donors. TCRdb keeps only in-frame clones here, not all; method: immunoSEQ multiplex PCR. The table records roughly 250,000 clones, around 90% of them present only once. Sequenced: PBMCs. These receptors all come from a woman aged 18 to 35 in good health and CMV-seronegative.

The chain couples TRBV4-3 to TRBJ1-2; 9 positions agree with TRBD1. Trimming took 1 base from V and 8 from J; bases not matched to a gene: 8. The CDR3 is 15 amino acids. In germline, CDR1 is LGHNA, CDR2 YSLEER. CDR3 in DNA: TGCGCCAGCAGCCAAGCTGCACAGGGGGCGCGCGGCTACACCTTC. Translation: CASSQAAQGARGYTF.

The gene calls are TRBV4-1 and TRBJ1-3; D ambiguous. The germline V gene encodes CDR1 MGHRA and CDR2 YSYEKL. V dropped 4 bases and J dropped 0 bases, with 10 bases sitting between them. This CDR3 has 15 residues. CDR3 DNA: TGCGCCAGCAGCCGTGGGCTCCCCTCTGGAAACACCATATATTTT. Its translation is CASSRGLPSGNTIYF.

The rearrangement uses TRBV5-1 and TRBJ1-3, with TRBD1 identical over 10 bases. This CDR3 has 17 amino acids. The V gene end was trimmed by 1 base and the J gene end by 6 bases; junction bases not matched to a gene: 10. The germline V gene has CDR1 SGHRS and CDR2 YFSETQ. CDR3 nucleotides: TGCGCCAGCAGCTTGTTTTTCGCGACAGGGGGCGAAAACACCATATATTTT. As protein: CASSLFFATGGENTIYF.

V and J are TRBV7-2 and TRBJ2-7; no firm D call. Trimming cost V 8 bases and J 0 bases, with 8 bases left between them. Germline V gene sequence: CDR1 SGHTA, CDR2 FQGNSA. This CDR3 region has 12 residues. Here the CDR3 DNA reads TGTGCCAGCGGGCAGAGCTCCTACGAGCAGTACTTC. Protein: CASGQSSYEQYF.

V usage is TRBV28 and J usage is TRBJ2-7; D uncertain. Deletions cut 4 bases from V and 4 bases from J, with 8 bases between. Germline V lookup: CDR1 MDHEN, CDR2 SYDVKM. The CDR3 spans 12 residues. The CDR3 spells CASSSRPYEQYF. CDR3 in DNA: TGTGCCAGCAGTTCCCGTCCTTACGAGCAGTACTTC.

The rearrangement links TRBV6-6 to TRBJ2-2; D is undetermined. CDR1 and CDR2 from the germline V gene are MNHNY and SVGAGI (reference sequence). V lost 2 bases to trimming and J lost 4 bases, with 11 bases between them. This CDR3 has 15 residues. The chain's CDR3 is CASSYTVRVTGELFF. The CDR3 coding sequence is TGTGCCAGCAGTTACACGGTACGGGTCACCGGGGAGCTGTTTTTT.

This clone has a handful of counts. The chain employs TRBV7-9 and TRBJ1-4, with D possibly being TRBD1 (5 bases). Germline CDR1 SEHNR, CDR2 FQNEAQ (reference sequence). V shed 1 base and J shed 14 bases, with 11 bases lying between them. The CDR3 contains 12 residues. CDR3 region: CASSLVDSGLFF. For the CDR3, the DNA is TGTGCCAGCAGCTTAGTGGATTCAGGGCTGTTTTTT.

The chain carries TRBV15 and TRBJ2-1; a weak D match, TRBD1 (6 bases). This CDR3 has 14 amino acids. Germline V CDR1 and CDR2: LNHNV, YYDKDF (reference sequence). V gave up 6 bases and J gave up 8 bases, with 17 bases separating them. The CDR3 here is CATRTGTRTDEQFF. CDR3 coding DNA: TGTGCCACCAGGACCGGGACAAGGACCGATGAGCAGTTCTTC.

V usage is TRBV28 and J usage is TRBJ2-2; D gene ambiguous. The CDR3 totals 15 residues. The V end was cut by 3 bases, the J end by 2 bases, with 10 bases between. In germline, CDR1 is MDHEN, CDR2 SYDVKM. CDR3 amino acids: CASSLSAGNTGELFF. CDR3 nucleotides: TGTGCCAGCAGTTTGTCGGCAGGTAACACCGGGGAGCTGTTTTTT.

This chain connects TRBV6-5 to TRBJ2-7, with 8 bases identical to TRBD1. Germline V gene sequence: CDR1 MNHEY, CDR2 SVGAGI. This CDR3 has 16 amino acids. With V trimmed by 0 bases and J by 1 base, 5 bases remained unmatched. The CDR3 DNA follows: TGTGCCAGCAGTTACTCCACAGGGGGAAGGTCCTACGAGCAGTACTTC. Encoded protein: CASSYSTGGRSYEQYF.

This clone was recorded only once. The rearrangement joins TRBV12-5 to TRBJ1-1; 9 bases are a match to TRBD1. The CDR3 contains 16 residues. V was pared by 0 bases and J by 3 bases, with 5 bases of the junction left unmatched. Germline values: CDR1 LGHNT, CDR2 FRNRAP. CDR3 in amino acids: CASGLVLGQGDTEAFF. In nucleotides, the CDR3 is TGTGCTAGTGGTTTGGTACTGGGACAGGGAGACACTGAAGCTTTCTTT.